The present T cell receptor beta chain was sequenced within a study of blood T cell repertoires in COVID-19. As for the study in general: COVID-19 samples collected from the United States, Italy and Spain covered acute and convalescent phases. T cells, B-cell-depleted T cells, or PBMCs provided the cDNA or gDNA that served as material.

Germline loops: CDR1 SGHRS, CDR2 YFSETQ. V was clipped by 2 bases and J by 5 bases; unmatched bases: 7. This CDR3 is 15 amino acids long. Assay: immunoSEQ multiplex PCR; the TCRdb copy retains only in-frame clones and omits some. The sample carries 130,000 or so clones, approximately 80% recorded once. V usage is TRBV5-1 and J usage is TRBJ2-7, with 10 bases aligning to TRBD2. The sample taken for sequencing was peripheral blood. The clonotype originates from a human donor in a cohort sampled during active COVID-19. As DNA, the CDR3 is TGCGCCAGCAGCTTCTCGCCGGGACTAGCGAACGAGCAGTACTTC. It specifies CASSFSPGLANEQYF.